The count of the clone carrying this T cell receptor (beta chain) is one. The CDR3 contains 16 residues. The V gene's germline CDR1 is SGHTA and CDR2 FQGTGA. The germline V and J ends were trimmed by 1 base and 3 bases, with 15 bases remaining between them. Per the study methods: Amplification of reference gene primers provided the estimated nucleated cell counts. Measured with immunoSEQ multiplex PCR; TCRdb has only the in-frame clones, and not every one. That table gives V, J and clone size, and the DNA gave D and trimming. Of 250,000 to 300,000 clones in the sample, 70% to 90% were seen once. This record belongs to a study of blood T cell repertoires in COVID-19. In the study overall: Some COVID-19 samples were acute and others convalescent; all came from the United States, Italy and Spain.

This sequence was found in a woman in her fifties or sixties with acute or convalescent COVID-19. The sample comprised peripheral blood. The gene calls are TRBV7-3 and TRBJ1-2; possibly TRBD1 for D (6 bases). The CDR3 bases are TGTGCCAGCAGCTTAAATCAGGGGATCATTGACTATGGCTACACCTTC. Residues: CASSLNQGIIDYGYTF. The full variable domain, rest sourced from reference TRBV7-3 and TRBJ1-2, is GAGVSQTPSNKVTEKGKYVELRCDPISGHTALYWYRQSLGQGPEFLIYFQGTGAADDSGLPNDRFFAVRPEGSVSTLKIQRTERGDSAVYLCASSLNQGIIDYGYTFGSGTRLTVV.